The T cell receptor (beta chain) under discussion was sequenced for a study of regulatory T cells in long-lasting Graves disease. The time point: newly diagnosed GD, antithyroid drugs for less than 3 months. From RNA extracted from PBMCs, the TCR library was made. Germline assignment: CDR1 SGHNT and CDR2 YENEEA. Trimming removed 5 bases at V and 2 bases at J, with 15 bases between. The CDR3 covers 16 residues. This clonotype was recorded many times. The TCR beta library used iRepertoire HTBI primers with Arm-PCR amplification of CDR3. TCRdb reanalysed the multiplex PCR reads using MiXCR and keeps one entry per CDR3 protein. This sample has roughly 420,000 distinct CDR3 sequences, with around a sixth found just once.

The sample was peripheral blood mononuclear cells (PBMCs), taken at new diagnosis, from a patient treated with antithyroid drugs. The V gene is TRBV11-3, the J gene TRBJ2-2; a weak D match, TRBD2 (5 bases). This clonotype was obtained from a female donor with Graves disease. The CDR3 coding sequence is TGTGCCAGCAGCCGCCGGACGGGATCCAACACCGGGGAGCTGTTTTTT. Its translation: CASSRRTGSNTGELFF.